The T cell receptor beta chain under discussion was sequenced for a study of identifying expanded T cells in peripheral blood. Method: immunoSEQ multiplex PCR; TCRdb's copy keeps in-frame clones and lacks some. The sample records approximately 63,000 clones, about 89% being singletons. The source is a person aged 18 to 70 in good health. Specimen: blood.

Here the CDR3 reads CATSRGTSGDIGGYTF. DNA for the CDR3: TGTGCCACCAGCAGAGGGACGTCCGGTGATATAGGGGGCTACACCTTC. V gene TRBV15 combines with J gene TRBJ1-2; D is unclear. The CDR3 is 16 amino acids. The germline V gene encodes CDR1 LNHNV and CDR2 YYDKDF (reference sequence). Trimming removed 1 base at V and 8 bases at J, with 20 bases between.